The source of this T cell receptor beta chain is a study of T cell responses to AZD1222 COVID-19 vaccine. Assay: immunoSEQ multiplex PCR; the TCRdb copy retains only in-frame clones and omits some. The data contain 100,000 to 150,000 clones, roughly 88% of them singletons. CDR1 and CDR2 (germline): MDHEN, SYDVKM. The CDR3 is 16 residues long. V trimming: 5 bases; J trimming: 1 base; junction bases outside the gene matches: 3. The receptor comes from an adult in good health. The input for sequencing was peripheral blood, taken on day 0 of MenACWY control vaccination. This rearrangement joins TRBV28 to TRBJ1-6, with 9 bases aligning to TRBD1. The CDR3 spells CASSQTGGSYNSPLHF. Here the CDR3 DNA reads TGTGCCAGCAGTCAGACAGGGGGTTCCTATAATTCACCCCTCCACTTT.